Listed here are 31 T cell receptor beta chains from one sample, sequenced in a study of T cell repertoires in cytomegalovirus infection. TCRdb itself ran the reads through MiXCR, one entry per CDR3 protein. The sample has approximately 150,000 distinct CDR3 sequences; under 20% are singletons. Sample: CD8+ T cells from PBMCs. These receptor sequences come from a human donor in good health (CMV status not recorded). Some clones in this sample may be carry-over from other donors' samples.

This chain joins TRBV15 and TRBJ1-2, with D tentatively TRBD1 (6 bases). The germline gives CDR1 LNHNV, CDR2 YYDKDF (reference sequence). Trimming took 5 bases from V and 6 from J, leaving 7 bases between them. The CDR3 is made up of 11 amino acids. DNA for the CDR3: TGTGCCACCAGCGCAGGGGATGGCTACACCTTC. This sequence encodes CATSAGDGYTF.

This clonotype came up a few times. The chain links TRBV28 to TRBJ2-3; 13 bases agree with TRBD2. With 7 bases clipped from V and 0 bases from J, the junction kept 10 bases outside the gene matches. This CDR3 is built from 18 residues. In germline, CDR1 is MDHEN, CDR2 SYDVKM. CDR3 sequence: CASISGTSGERSTDTQYF. DNA for the CDR3: TGTGCCAGCATCAGTGGGACTAGCGGGGAGCGGAGCACAGATACGCAGTATTTT.

This clonotype has a handful of counts. The chain recombines TRBV6-6 with TRBJ2-7; 9 positions agree with TRBD1. This CDR3 region has 15 residues. The germline CDR1 and CDR2 sequences are MNHNY and SVGAGI (reference sequence). V lost 5 bases to trimming and J lost 4 bases; unmatched junction nucleotides: 9. This CDR3 reads CASSTSGQGKYEQYF. The CDR3, as DNA: TGTGCCAGCAGTACCTCGGGACAGGGAAAATACGAGCAGTACTTC.

The J gene is TRBJ2-2, the V gene TRBV19; D not resolved. Germline V gives CDR1 LNHDA, CDR2 SQIVND (reference sequence). Trimming removed 3 bases at V and 4 bases at J, with 6 bases between. The CDR3 is 13 amino acids. The CDR3 sequence: CASSIQSTGELFF. CDR3 nucleotide sequence: TGTGCCAGTAGTATTCAGAGCACCGGGGAGCTGTTTTTT.

The chain couples TRBV28 to TRBJ2-2; perhaps D is TRBD1 or TRBD2 (5 bases each). Germline CDR1 reads MDHEN; CDR2 reads SYDVKM. The CDR3 loop spans 12 amino acids. Trimming took 6 bases from V and 5 from J, leaving 7 bases between them. As DNA, the CDR3 is TGTGCCAGCAGGTGGGGGACCGGGGAGCTGTTTTTT. Amino acids: CASRWGTGELFF. The entire variable domain, with the rest obtained from reference TRBV28 and TRBJ2-2, is as follows: DVKVTQSSRYLVKRTGEKVFLECVQDMDHENMFWYRQDPGLGLRLIYFSYDVKMKEKGDIPEGYSVSREKKERFSLILESASTNQTSMYLCASRWGTGELFFGEGSRLTVL.

This clonotype was seen at least ten times. The chain joins TRBV28 to TRBJ2-1; 7 bases agree with TRBD1. The V and J ends lost 4 bases and 9 bases, in that order; junction bases with no gene match: 12. Germline assignment: CDR1 MDHEN and CDR2 SYDVKM. This CDR3 has 15 amino acids. Here the CDR3 reads CASSYGSWTGSEQFF. DNA of the CDR3: TGTGCCAGCAGTTACGGATCATGGACAGGAAGTGAGCAGTTCTTC.

A few counts support this clonotype. The gene calls are TRBV7-2 and TRBJ2-1; 8 bases fit TRBD2. Per the germline V gene, CDR1 is SGHTA and CDR2 is FQGNSA. The CDR3 is made up of 16 amino acids. The V gene end was trimmed by 5 bases and the J gene end by 4 bases; junction bases not matched to a gene: 10. CDR3 sequence reads: CASSPGGTGKYNEQFF. The CDR3 DNA reads TGTGCCAGCAGCCCGGGGGGGACGGGTAAATACAATGAGCAGTTCTTC.

The V call is TRBV7-9, the J call TRBJ1-1; tentative D call: TRBD1 (5 bases). The germline gives CDR1 SEHNR, CDR2 FQNEAQ (reference sequence). V dropped 4 bases and J dropped 0 bases, with 9 bases sitting between them. This CDR3 region has 14 residues. The DNA of the CDR3 is TGTGCCAGCAGCTCCCGACAGATGAACACTGAAGCTTTCTTT. Its translation is CASSSRQMNTEAFF.

This clonotype came up a few times. The rearrangement joins TRBV12-3 or TRBV12-4 to TRBJ2-2; 15 nucleotides align to TRBD2. With V trimmed by 5 bases and J by 4 bases, 17 bases remained unmatched. The CDR3 covers 21 residues. Here the CDR3 reads CASSLYPGTSGRTWSTGELFF. The CDR3 DNA is TGTGCCAGCAGTCTATACCCAGGGACTAGCGGGAGGACTTGGAGCACCGGGGAGCTGTTTTTT.

The chain has TRBV4-2 and TRBJ2-2, with TRBD2 identical over 12 bases. Per the germline V gene, CDR1 is LGHNA and CDR2 is YNFKEQ. V gave up 1 base and J gave up 1 base; unmatched junction bases: 4. CDR3 length equals 18 residues. This CDR3 is CASSQVLAGGRNTGELFF. The CDR3 nucleotides read TGTGCCAGCAGCCAAGTACTAGCGGGGGGCCGGAACACCGGGGAGCTGTTTTTT.

The V and J genes are TRBV7-2 and TRBJ2-7; 7 positions agree with TRBD2. The germline V gene has CDR1 SGHTA and CDR2 FQGNSA. The J segment lost 2 bases and the V segment lost 0 bases, leaving 4 bases of the junction unmatched. The CDR3 spans 15 residues. The CDR3 DNA is TGTGCCAGCAGCTTAGCGGCGGGGGTTCCCTACGAGCAGTACTTC. Its translation: CASSLAAGVPYEQYF.

This clonotype was observed many times. The chain links TRBV7-2 to TRBJ2-1, with a tentative D call TRBD2 (6 bases). Trimming removed 0 bases from V and 0 bases from J, with 12 bases in between. Germline CDR1 and CDR2: SGHTA and FQGNSA. This CDR3 has 17 residues. CDR3 coding DNA: TGTGCCAGCAGCTTAGCCGGGACTTTTAGCTCCTACAATGAGCAGTTCTTC. It yields the protein CASSLAGTFSSYNEQFF.

A remark on this clonotype: One end of the junction fails to match germline, which may point to a read error. This chain joins TRBV2 and TRBJ2-1; D uncertain. The CDR3 spans 14 residues. From germline, CDR1 is SNHLY and CDR2 FYNNEI. CDR3 sequence (DNA): TGTACCAGCAACTCAAAAGCCAGGTTGGATGAGCAGTTCTTC. This gives the protein CTSNSKARLDEQFF.

This clonotype was seen only once. The chain employs TRBV7-9 and TRBJ1-1; perhaps TRBD1 as D (5 bases). V lost 5 bases and J lost 5, with 21 bases in between. This CDR3 is built from 16 residues. The V gene's germline CDR1 is SEHNR and CDR2 FQNEAQ (reference sequence). The CDR3: CASSPPGSGWGTEAFF. In DNA, the CDR3 is TGTGCCAGCAGCCCGCCCGGAAGCGGATGGGGGACTGAAGCTTTCTTT.

The sample holds many counts of this clonotype. This chain uses TRBV7-9 with TRBJ1-6; perhaps TRBD1 as D (6 bases). Germline assignment: CDR1 SEHNR and CDR2 FQNEAQ (reference sequence). The CDR3 contains 14 residues. Trimming left V 5 bases short and J 7 bases short, with 12 bases between. The CDR3 spells CASSRDRTNSPLHF. The DNA of the CDR3 is TGTGCCAGCAGCCGTGACAGGACCAATTCACCCCTCCACTTT.

This clonotype was detected a few times. The chain employs TRBV10-3 and TRBJ1-5; TRBD1 aligns across 7 bases. The V gene's germline CDR1 is ENHRY and CDR2 SYGVKD. The CDR3 runs to 14 residues. V lost 2 bases, J lost 6 bases, and 4 bases stayed unmatched. The CDR3 here is CAISEGTAGQPQHF. In DNA form, the CDR3 reads TGTGCCATCAGTGAGGGGACAGCGGGTCAGCCCCAGCATTTT.

The chain employs TRBV11-2 and TRBJ2-7; D possibly matches TRBD1 or TRBD2 (6 bases each). Germline V gene data show CDR1 as SGHAT and CDR2 as FQNNGV. Trimming removed 4 bases at V and 2 bases at J, with 21 bases between. CDR3 length: 17 residues. DNA of the CDR3: TGTGCCAGCAGCTACTACCTAGTGGGGGGACAAACCTACGAGCAGTACTTC. This sequence encodes CASSYYLVGGQTYEQYF. The whole variable domain, remainder taken from reference TRBV11-2 and TRBJ2-7, is EAGVAQSPRYKIIEKRQSVAFWCNPISGHATLYWYQQILGQGPKLLIQFQNNGVVDDSQLPKDRFSAERLKGVDSTLKIQPAKLEDSAVYLCASSYYLVGGQTYEQYFGPGTRLTVT.

J is TRBJ1-5 and V is TRBV28; D gene uncertain. Trimming shortened V by 7 bases and J by 2 bases, and 9 bases separated the two germline ends. Germline V lookup: CDR1 MDHEN, CDR2 SYDVKM. This CDR3 contains 13 residues. The DNA for the CDR3 is TGTGCCAGCACGAACGGGGGCAATCAGCCCCAGCATTTT. Encoded protein: CASTNGGNQPQHF.

The chain employs TRBV7-2 and TRBJ1-2; a possible D gene is TRBD1 (6 bases). The CDR3 is 12 amino acids. From germline, CDR1 is SGHTA and CDR2 FQGNSA. Between the trimmed V and J ends, which lost 6 bases and 8 bases, there was a span of 13 bases. The CDR3: CASRITGSGYTF. As DNA, the CDR3 is TGTGCCAGCAGGATCACAGGGTCAGGCTACACCTTC.

This chain links TRBV6-1 with TRBJ1-1; a weak D match, TRBD1 (6 bases). The germline CDR1 and CDR2 sequences are MNHNS and SASEGT. V was shortened by 2 bases and J by 7 bases, with 11 bases between the two germline ends. This CDR3 spans 13 amino acids. The CDR3, as DNA: TGTGCCAGCAGTGAATTTAAGGACAGTGAAGCTTTCTTT. Its translation is CASSEFKDSEAFF.

V usage is TRBV18 and J usage is TRBJ2-2; D not certain. The germline V gene encodes CDR1 KGHSH and CDR2 LQKENI. The CDR3 covers 12 residues. Trimming removed 6 bases at V and 6 bases at J, with 8 bases between. The CDR3 DNA reads TGTGCCAGCTCGTCGAGCCCCGGGGAGCTGTTTTTT. The encoded protein is CASSSSPGELFF.

With regard to this clonotype: The CDR3 does not end in the conserved phenylalanine or tryptophan, so this is likely a read error. The V gene is TRBV29-1, the J gene TRBJ2-1; 7 bases agree with TRBD2. Germline assignment: CDR1 SQVTM and CDR2 ANQGSEA. The CDR3 length is 16 residues. Losses at the gene ends were 0 bases for V and 8 bases for J; bases not matched to a gene: 13. DNA for the CDR3: TGCAGCGTTGAAGACCCTAGGAGCGGCGGGAGTCATGAGCAGTTCTCC. This sequence encodes CSVEDPRSGGSHEQFS.

This clonotype has a handful of counts. J is TRBJ2-5 and V is TRBV6-8; 15 positions match TRBD2. CDR3 length equals 15 residues. In germline, CDR1 is MNHGY, CDR2 SAAAGT. V was clipped by 4 bases and J by 5 bases; unmatched bases: 2. CDR3 in DNA: TGTGCCAGCAGTTCGGGACTAGCGGGAGGTGAGACCCAGTACTTC. This sequence encodes CASSSGLAGGETQYF.

V and J are TRBV7-8 and TRBJ2-2; 12 bases fit TRBD2. V trimming: 6 bases; J trimming: 0 bases; junction bases outside the gene matches: 11. Germline CDR1 and CDR2: SGHVS and FQNEAQ. This CDR3 has 19 amino acids. Written as DNA, the CDR3 is TGTGCCAGCAGTTTCCCCGGAGGACTAGCGGGGCCGAACACCGGGGAGCTGTTTTTT. Translated: CASSFPGGLAGPNTGELFF.

This clonotype came up a few times. The rearrangement joins TRBV6-5 to TRBJ1-1; D gene uncertain. Trimming cost V 2 bases and J 5 bases, with 6 bases left between them. This CDR3 spans 12 amino acids. CDR1 and CDR2 from the germline V gene are MNHEY and SVGAGI. In nucleotides, the CDR3 is TGTGCCAGCAGTTACGGGGAAACTGAAGCTTTCTTT. This sequence encodes CASSYGETEAFF.

This clonotype occurred a few times. V usage is TRBV12-3 or TRBV12-4 and J usage is TRBJ2-2; 7 bases agree with TRBD1. This CDR3 is 15 amino acids long. With 1 base clipped from V and 6 bases from J, the junction kept 5 bases outside the gene matches. CDR3 DNA sequence: TGTGCCAGCAGTTTAGGCCAGGGGGTCGCCGGGGAGCTGTTTTTT. It encodes CASSLGQGVAGELFF.

This clonotype was seen only a few times. The rearrangement uses TRBV7-8 and TRBJ1-4; D perhaps matches TRBD1 (6 bases). Germline assignment: CDR1 SGHVS and CDR2 FQNEAQ. V lost 3 bases and J lost 6, with 17 bases in between. CDR3 length equals 16 residues. The CDR3 nucleotides are TGTGCCAGCAGCTTCCCGGACAGTTGGGAGTATGAAAAACTGTTTTTT. It codes for CASSFPDSWEYEKLFF. The full variable domain, completed using reference TRBV7-8 and TRBJ1-4, is GAGVSQSPRYKVAKRGQDVALRCDPISGHVSLFWYQQALGQGPEFLTYFQNEAQLDKSGLPSDRFFAERPEGSVSTLKIQRTQQEDSAVYLCASSFPDSWEYEKLFFGSGTQLSVL.

The chain uses TRBV7-3 and TRBJ1-4; 8 bases fit TRBD1. There are 15 residues in the CDR3. With 4 bases clipped from V and 5 bases from J, the junction kept 6 bases outside the gene matches. Germline V lookup: CDR1 SGHTA, CDR2 FQGTGA. The chain's CDR3 is CASSSSGGSNEKLFF. The CDR3 region has the DNA TGTGCCAGCAGCTCCTCAGGGGGCTCGAATGAAAAACTGTTTTTT.

This clonotype occurred a few times. J is TRBJ2-7 and V is TRBV28; D might be TRBD1 (6 bases). The CDR3 contains 16 residues. Germline CDR1 MDHEN, CDR2 SYDVKM. The germline V and J ends were trimmed by 3 bases and 0 bases, with 15 bases remaining between them. The CDR3 coding sequence is TGTGCCAGCAGTTTTCCAGGGGTGAATCCCTCCTACGAGCAGTACTTC. Translated, it gives CASSFPGVNPSYEQYF.

The chain links TRBV6-2 or TRBV6-3 to TRBJ2-1; D may match TRBD1 or TRBD2 (5 bases each). V was clipped by 6 bases and J by 1 base, with 13 bases between them. In germline, CDR1 is MNHEY, CDR2 SVGEGT. The CDR3 length is 15 residues. The CDR3 DNA sequence: TGTGCCAGCAGCTTAATGGGACCTTCCTACAATGAGCAGTTCTTC. It yields the protein CASSLMGPSYNEQFF.

The CDR3 DNA reads TGTGCCAGCAGTTACCCCTCAGGGGGCCCCCCTCAAAACATTCAGTACTTC. Protein sequence: CASSYPSGGPPQNIQYF. This chain links TRBV6-2 or TRBV6-3 with TRBJ2-4, with TRBD1 identical over 8 bases. The J segment lost 5 bases and the V segment lost 2 bases, leaving 11 bases of the junction unmatched. The CDR3 is 17 amino acids. Per the germline V gene, CDR1 is MNHEY and CDR2 is SVGEGT.